This T cell receptor beta chain was identified in a study of cytomegalovirus exposure and HLA in healthy donors. The PCR made use of 60 Vbeta and 13 Jbeta primers. Assay used: immunoSEQ multiplex PCR; TCRdb lists only in-frame clones, some missing. Of 70,000 to 85,000 clones in the sample, 70% to 85% were seen once. The receptor's source is a man aged 35-49 years in good health and CMV-seropositive. The sample was PBMCs.

The CDR3 loop is CASSLYADQVRGGQYF. The CDR3 nucleotides are TGTGCCAGCAGTTTATATGCCGACCAGGTTCGTGGAGGGCAGTATTTT. The V gene is TRBV28, the J gene TRBJ2-3, with a weak D call TRBD2 (5 bases). V was clipped by 1 base and J by 11 bases, with 22 bases between them. This CDR3 has 16 residues. Germline V gene lookup returns CDR1 MDHEN and CDR2 SYDVKM.